Following are 13 T cell receptor beta chains from one sample sequenced in a study of shared clonotypes between healthy human individuals. TCRdb's copy holds only in-frame clones and misses some; the assay was immunoSEQ multiplex PCR. The sample comprises 1.6 million or so clones, 98% to 99% of which are singletons, and over 0.3% rests with the top ten. The sequencing sample was made of naive CD4+ T cells sorted from blood. Regarding subset: CD45RA+ positively selected. The receptors originated from a young man in good health.

This clone appeared a single time. The identical CDR3 is also encoded by other nucleotide sequences in the sample. CDR3 region: CASSLLSGANVLTF. CDR3 bases: TGTGCCAGTAGTCTCCTCTCTGGGGCCAACGTCCTGACTTTC. This chain uses TRBV19 with TRBJ2-6; D unresolved. Germline CDR1 and CDR2: LNHDA and SQIVND (reference sequence). With 5 bases removed from V and 0 bases from J, the gap between germline ends came to 5 bases. The CDR3 extends over 14 amino acids.

This rearrangement joins TRBV9 to TRBJ2-7, with 9 bases lining up with TRBD2. J gave up 2 bases and V 4 bases, and 10 bases lay outside the gene matches. The CDR3 runs 16 residues. Germline V CDR1 and CDR2: SGDLS, YYNGEE. CDR3 bases: TGTGCCAGCAGCTCGGGGGCGGGAGGGTCAACCTACGAGCAGTACTTC. It specifies CASSSGAGGSTYEQYF.

This chain uses TRBV5-1 with TRBJ2-7; 14 positions agree with TRBD2. This CDR3 has 19 amino acids. The V and J ends lost 0 bases and 4 bases, in that order; junction bases with no gene match: 12. Germline V gives CDR1 SGHRS, CDR2 YFSETQ. This CDR3 reads CASSLARAGGLAGAYEQYF. CDR3 nucleotides: TGCGCCAGCAGCTTGGCCCGGGCAGGGGGACTAGCGGGAGCTTACGAGCAGTACTTC. Supplemented by reference TRBV5-1 and TRBJ2-7, the full variable domain reads KAGVTQTPRYLIKTRGQQVTLSCSPISGHRSVSWYQQTPGQGLQFLFEYFSETQRNKGNFPGRFSGRQFSNSRSEMNVSTLELGDSALYLCASSLARAGGLAGAYEQYFGPGTRLTVT.

The V gene is TRBV28, the J gene TRBJ1-5; D is unresolved. Trimming shortened V by 8 bases and J by 2 bases, and 13 bases separated the two germline ends. Germline V lookup: CDR1 MDHEN, CDR2 SYDVKM. CDR3 size: 14 residues. CDR3 residues: CASREGSGNQPQHF. In nucleotides, the CDR3 is TGTGCCAGCCGGGAGGGTTCGGGCAATCAGCCCCAGCATTTT.

DNA for the CDR3: TGTGCCAGCTTTAACGCTAAACCTAACTATGGCTACACCTTC. Its protein is CASFNAKPNYGYTF. The genes are TRBV19 and TRBJ1-2; no clear D. The CDR3 length is 14 residues. V was cut by 9 bases and J by 0 bases, with 14 bases left in between. Per the germline V gene, CDR1 is LNHDA and CDR2 is SQIVND (reference sequence).

Turning to this clone: Other DNA sequences from this sample encode an identical CDR3 as well. The chain couples TRBV4-2 to TRBJ2-7; 10 bases align to TRBD2. There are 15 residues in the CDR3. After removal of 0 bases from V and 4 bases from J, the junction contained 3 bases not matched to a gene. Germline-derived CDR1 and CDR2 are LGHNA and YNFKEQ. The CDR3 bases are TGTGCCAGCAGCCAAGATGCTAGCGGGAGTTACGAGCAGTACTTC. Amino acid sequence: CASSQDASGSYEQYF.

The sample holds one count of this clone. J is TRBJ2-7 and V is TRBV5-1; no clear D gene. From germline, CDR1 is SGHRS and CDR2 YFSETQ. The CDR3 length is 15 residues. V was clipped by 0 bases and J by 2 bases, with 12 bases between them. CDR3 DNA: TGCGCCAGCAGCTTGGCCCCTCTCACAACCTACGAGCAGTACTTC. Its translation is CASSLAPLTTYEQYF.

This clone was recorded once. The J gene is TRBJ2-3, the V gene TRBV29-1; D not resolved. The CDR3 has 12 amino acids. Trimming stripped 5 bases from V and 2 bases from J, with 8 bases between. CDR1 and CDR2 from the germline V gene are SQVTM and ANQGSEA. The CDR3 region is CSVIGNTDTQYF. CDR3 coding DNA: TGCAGCGTTATAGGGAACACAGATACGCAGTATTTT.

The chain combines TRBV30 with TRBJ1-2; no clear D. This CDR3 is 13 amino acids long. The V gene's germline CDR1 is GTSNPN and CDR2 SVGIG (reference sequence). With 6 bases removed from V and 0 bases from J, the gap between germline ends came to 11 bases. CDR3 in amino acids: CACRSRANYGYTF. The CDR3 DNA follows: TGTGCCTGCCGAAGTAGGGCTAACTATGGCTACACCTTC.

This rearrangement joins TRBV30 to TRBJ2-7; 12 bases align to TRBD1. Germline V gene sequence: CDR1 GTSNPN, CDR2 SVGIG (reference sequence). The CDR3 contains 17 residues. V lost 3 bases, J lost 4 bases, and 13 bases stayed unmatched. CDR3 bases: TGTGCCTGGAGGGGACAGGGGGCGGGAATAAATCTATACGAGCAGTACTTC. Translated: CAWRGQGAGINLYEQYF.

V is TRBV30 and J is TRBJ2-7, with D uncertain. Trimming shortened V by 0 bases and J by 6 bases, and 9 bases separated the two germline ends. Per the germline V gene, CDR1 is GTSNPN and CDR2 is SVGIG (reference sequence). The CDR3 is made up of 12 amino acids. The CDR3 DNA is TGTGCCTGGAGTGTACGCCCCCTCGAGCAGTACTTC. It is translated as CAWSVRPLEQYF.

Turning to this clone: Other DNA sequences in the sample encode the same CDR3. The gene calls are TRBV27 and TRBJ2-7; D gene ambiguous. The CDR3 has 14 residues. Germline V gene lookup returns CDR1 MNHEY and CDR2 SMNVEV (reference sequence). V lost 1 base to trimming and J lost 0 bases, with 7 bases between them. Written as DNA, the CDR3 is TGTGCCAGCAGTTTATATAGAAGCTCCTACGAGCAGTACTTC. Translated, it gives CASSLYRSSYEQYF.

The table lists this clone with a count of one. This rearrangement joins TRBV5-1 to TRBJ1-2; 8 nucleotides align to TRBD1. CDR1 is SGHRS and CDR2 is YFSETQ in the germline V gene. Trimming cost V 4 bases and J 1 base; bases outside gene matches: 6. The CDR3 length is 15 residues. In nucleotides, the CDR3 is TGCGCCAGCAGCCCTAGAACAGGGGGTAACTATGGCTACACCTTC. Amino acids: CASSPRTGGNYGYTF.